This T cell receptor (beta chain) was captured by sequencing in a study of blood T cell repertoires in COVID-19. For the study at large: Samples taken during acute and convalescent COVID-19 were collected in the United States, Italy and Spain. Sample material is recorded as cDNA or gDNA derived from T cells, B-cell-depleted T cells, or PBMCs.

Trimming stripped 4 bases from V and 4 bases from J, with 11 bases between. The CDR3 is made up of 12 amino acids. CDR1 and CDR2 from the germline V gene are SQVTM and ANQGSEA. Authors' analysis steps: It was from reference gene primer amplification that nucleated cell counts were estimated. The repertoire was sequenced with immunoSEQ multiplex PCR; TCRdb's copy has only in-frame clones and lacks some. For V, J and clone size, that table is used; D and trimming come from the DNA. The table shows around 110,000 clones, with under 85% occurring only once. V and J are TRBV29-1 and TRBJ2-7, with D maybe TRBD1 (6 bases). Sequences were obtained from peripheral blood. This receptor was identified in a woman aged 55 to 70 with acute or convalescent COVID-19. The CDR3 DNA sequence: TGCAGCGTTGTGTCAGGGGCTTACGAGCAGTACTTC. Protein: CSVVSGAYEQYF.